This paragraph covers one T cell receptor beta chain sequence. Its target is unknown. The data were taken from a study of OX40 agonist ivuxolimab in advanced cancers. The study's findings and limits: Partial responders at 0.1-3.0 mg/kg had among the lowest clonal expansion. At 0.1 to 3.0 mg/kg, clonal expansion of CD4+ and CD8+ blood T cells had occurred by week 6.

Germline CDR1 and CDR2: SGHTA and FQGNSA. The V end lost 8 bases, the J end lost 0 bases, and 13 bases lay between the germline ends. The CDR3 extends over 14 amino acids. Data came from immunoSEQ multiplex PCR; TCRdb stores just in-frame clones and leaves some out. The sample includes approximately 60,000 clones, roughly 81% of them seen just once. The source of this sequence is an adult with an advanced solid tumor such as melanoma, head and neck, liver or kidney cancer. This rearrangement joins TRBV7-2 to TRBJ2-5; tentatively, D is TRBD1 or TRBD2 (6 bases each). The sequencing used CD4+ or CD8+ T cells sorted from blood, collected in a trial of the OX40 agonist ivuxolimab. CDR3 region: CASGGTPYQETQYF. In DNA form, the CDR3 reads TGTGCCAGCGGAGGGACACCGTACCAAGAGACCCAGTACTTC.